Shown below are 23 T cell receptor beta chains from a single sample sequenced in a study of blood T cell repertoires in COVID-19 (dated by TCRdb to 2018 to 2021). Libraries were prepared through the immunoSEQ multiplex PCR assay. The table comes from immuneACCESS by way of TCRdb, which keeps in-frame sequences with V and J called. Part of the clones is missing from these tables; in studies checked, under half for an unresolved V gene and the rest for unknown reasons. In this sample the table shows 300,000 to 350,000 clones, about 93% of which occur a single time. The biggest ten clones account for less than 3.5% of the sample. The sequencing sample was made of peripheral blood. Receptors originate from a woman under 30 who had recovered from COVID-19.

The V gene is TRBV19, the J gene TRBJ2-3; TRBD1 matches at 7 bases. Unmatched junction bases numbered 9, after V lost 4 bases and J lost 2 bases. CDR1 and CDR2 (germline): LNHDA, SQIVND (reference sequence). There are 16 residues in the CDR3. The CDR3 sequence is CASSTWTGLFTDTQYF. CDR3 in DNA: TGTGCCAGTAGTACCTGGACAGGCCTTTTCACAGATACGCAGTATTTT. The complete variable domain, with remaining parts taken from reference TRBV19 and TRBJ2-3, reads DGGITQSPKYLFRKEGQNVTLSCEQNLNHDAMYWYRQDPGQGLRLIYYSQIVNDFQKGDIAEGYSVSREKKESFPLTVTSAQKNPTAFYLCASSTWTGLFTDTQYFGPGTRLTVL.

The gene calls are TRBV19 and TRBJ1-6; a weak D match, TRBD1 (5 bases). V was trimmed by 7 bases and J by 8 bases, leaving 18 bases between them. Germline V gene data show CDR1 as LNHDA and CDR2 as SQIVND (reference sequence). The CDR3 loop spans 15 amino acids. CDR3 amino acids: CASTGVLDRDSPLHF. The CDR3 region has the DNA TGTGCCAGTACTGGGGTACTCGACAGAGATTCACCCCTCCACTTT.

J is TRBJ2-1 and V is TRBV9, with D uncertain. This CDR3 has 16 residues. Germline V CDR1 and CDR2: SGDLS, YYNGEE. V was trimmed by 4 bases and J by 0 bases, leaving 14 bases between them. The CDR3 spells CASSLAGDRSYNEQFF. The CDR3 DNA reads as TGTGCCAGCAGCCTGGCCGGAGACCGCTCCTACAATGAGCAGTTCTTC.

This clone has only one observation. The chain is built from TRBV4-1 and TRBJ1-1, with no clear D. The V end lost 1 base, the J end lost 0 bases, and 6 bases lay between the germline ends. Germline V gene sequence: CDR1 MGHRA, CDR2 YSYEKL. The CDR3 sequence is 14 residues long. CDR3 bases: TGCGCCAGCAGCCAAGTTTCCGTGAACACTGAAGCTTTCTTT. Encoded protein: CASSQVSVNTEAFF.

The CDR3 protein is CAISGSGLSSGNTIYF. The CDR3, as DNA: TGTGCCATCAGTGGTTCGGGACTCAGCTCTGGAAACACCATATATTTT. This chain links TRBV10-3 with TRBJ1-3; maybe TRBD1 (5 bases). Trimming shortened V by 4 bases and J by 0 bases, and 13 bases separated the two germline ends. CDR1 ENHRY and CDR2 SYGVKD come from the germline V gene. The CDR3 is made up of 16 amino acids.

The count of this clone is one. CDR3 sequence reads: CASSWRIRSREWETQYF. The CDR3 nucleotides are TGTGCCAGCAGCTGGAGGATTAGAAGTAGGGAATGGGAGACCCAGTACTTC. The rearrangement uses TRBV5-6 and TRBJ2-5, with TRBD2 as a possible D gene (5 bases). With 3 bases removed from V and 5 bases from J, the gap between germline ends came to 23 bases. The CDR3 is 17 residues long. Germline V CDR1 and CDR2: SGHDT, YYEEEE.

This rearrangement joins TRBV30 to TRBJ1-1; the match to TRBD1 covers 10 bases. The CDR3 length is 18 residues. After removal of 1 base from V and 1 base from J, the junction contained 12 bases not matched to a gene. Germline CDR1 and CDR2: GTSNPN and SVGIG (reference sequence). This CDR3 is CAWSGIGRQGATNTEAFF. In DNA, the CDR3 is TGTGCCTGGAGTGGGATAGGCAGACAGGGGGCAACGAACACTGAAGCTTTCTTT.

The chain carries TRBV25-1 and TRBJ2-1; TRBD1 is a possible D gene (6 bases). CDR3 size: 14 residues. Germline V lookup: CDR1 MGHDK, CDR2 SYGVNS. V was shortened by 3 bases and J by 3 bases, with 9 bases between the two germline ends. The CDR3 nucleotides read TGTGCCAGCAGTGATTCGACAGGCTACAATGAGCAGTTCTTC. Translation gives CASSDSTGYNEQFF.

The rearrangement uses TRBV27 and TRBJ2-2, with 9 bases matching TRBD2. The V gene end was trimmed by 11 bases and the J gene end by 1 base; junction bases not matched to a gene: 2. From germline, CDR1 is MNHEY and CDR2 SMNVEV (reference sequence). The CDR3 totals 13 residues. The CDR3 DNA is TGTGCCGCGGGAGGGTGGAACACCGGGGAGCTGTTTTTT. The encoded protein is CAAGGWNTGELFF.

V and J are TRBV18 and TRBJ2-3; 7 bases agree with TRBD2. There are 15 residues in the CDR3. Per germline, CDR1 KGHSH and CDR2 LQKENI. J was trimmed by 4 bases and V by 4 bases; bases with no gene match: 8. In nucleotides, the CDR3 is TGTGCCAGCTCACAAAACCAGGGAGGGGCAGATACGCAGTATTTT. Translating gives CASSQNQGGADTQYF.

The chain recombines TRBV12-3 or TRBV12-4 with TRBJ1-1; no reliable D call. Trimming took 3 bases from V and 3 from J, leaving 8 bases between them. This CDR3 contains 13 residues. The chain's CDR3 is CASSLYSYTEAFF. In nucleotides, the CDR3 is TGTGCCAGCAGTTTGTACAGCTACACTGAAGCTTTCTTT.

This chain uses TRBV4-1 with TRBJ2-1; maybe TRBD1 (5 bases). The V gene lost 2 bases and the J gene lost 3 bases, with 11 bases spanning the gap. The CDR3 spans 15 residues. Germline CDR1 MGHRA, CDR2 YSYEKL. In nucleotides, the CDR3 is TGCGCCAGCAGCCAACGACAGAGGCACTACAATGAGCAGTTCTTC. It is translated as CASSQRQRHYNEQFF.

The V gene is TRBV5-4, the J gene TRBJ1-1; D perhaps matches TRBD1 (6 bases). Looked up from germline, CDR1 is SGHNT and CDR2 is YYREEE (reference sequence). This CDR3 comprises 14 residues. The V end was cut by 4 bases, the J end by 1 base, with 11 bases between. The CDR3 bases are TGTGCCAGCAGCACGGACAGTTCGAACACTGAAGCTTTCTTT. This sequence encodes CASSTDSSNTEAFF. Complete variable domain (other parts from reference TRBV5-4 and TRBJ1-1): ETGVTQSPTHLIKTRGQQVTLRCSSQSGHNTVSWYQQALGQGPQFIFQYYREEENGRGNFPPRFSGLQFPNYSSELNVNALELDDSALYLCASSTDSSNTEAFFGQGTRLTVV.

This clone is a singleton in its sample. The chain joins TRBV20-1 to TRBJ2-7; the D gene is possibly TRBD1 (5 bases). This CDR3 is built from 13 residues. Deletions cut 3 bases from V and 2 bases from J, with 11 bases between. Germline loops: CDR1 DFQATT, CDR2 SNEGSKA (reference sequence). CDR3 bases: TGCAGTGCTAGTACAGGACCCGCCTACGAGCAGTACGTC. Protein product: CSASTGPAYEQYV.

This chain joins TRBV5-5 and TRBJ2-7; 9 bases agree with TRBD2. J lost 4 bases, V lost 4 bases, and 18 bases had no gene match. Germline-derived CDR1 and CDR2 are SGHKS and YYEKEE (reference sequence). The CDR3 contains 18 residues. CDR3 sequence (DNA): TGTGCCAGCAGCCCGAGGCGGCTAGCGGGGAGAATGCGGTACGAGCAGTACGTC. Its protein product is CASSPRRLAGRMRYEQYV.

This clone has just one count. The chain links TRBV7-2 to TRBJ1-1, with TRBD1 matching 7 bases. The CDR3 sequence is 15 residues long. V lost 5 bases, J lost 2 bases, and 8 bases stayed unmatched. Germline values: CDR1 SGHTA, CDR2 FQGNSA. The CDR3 DNA follows: TGTGCCAGCAGCATCAGACAGGGCTTTAACACTGAAGCTTTCTTT. Translated, it gives CASSIRQGFNTEAFF.

This clone has a single count. This chain uses TRBV24-1 with TRBJ1-2; a possible D gene is TRBD1 (5 bases). Germline lookup yields CDR1 KGHDR and CDR2 SFDVKD. V dropped 4 bases and J dropped 8 bases, with 28 bases sitting between them. The CDR3 has 18 amino acids. CDR3 sequence reads: CATSDRTTTAGRSGGYTF. The CDR3 DNA reads TGTGCCACCAGTGACCGAACTACGACAGCGGGAAGGAGTGGGGGCTACACCTTC.

CDR3 loop: CSVANRDGPQHF. Written as DNA, the CDR3 is TGCAGCGTTGCAAACAGGGACGGGCCCCAGCATTTT. The chain has TRBV29-1 and TRBJ1-5, with D perhaps matching TRBD1 (6 bases). The germline V gene encodes CDR1 SQVTM and CDR2 ANQGSEA. V was clipped by 4 bases and J by 9 bases, with 13 bases between them. The CDR3 totals 12 residues.

This chain links TRBV7-2 with TRBJ1-2, with D possibly TRBD1 on 6 matching bases. There are 13 residues in the CDR3. Germline CDR1 is SGHTA and CDR2 is FQGNSA. The V end lost 5 bases, the J end lost 1 base, and 8 bases lay between the germline ends. The CDR3 region is CASSQDSNYGYTF. The CDR3, as DNA: TGTGCCAGCAGCCAGGACAGTAACTATGGCTACACCTTC.

This clone was counted a single time. V is TRBV29-1 and J is TRBJ2-1, with 11 nucleotides matching TRBD2. The V gene's germline CDR1 is SQVTM and CDR2 ANQGSEA. Germline trimming cut 3 bases from V and 6 bases from J; bases unmatched to any gene: 7. CDR3 length: 15 amino acids. CDR3 region: CSVDGTSGRGNEQFF. The CDR3 bases are TGCAGCGTTGACGGGACTAGCGGTCGGGGCAATGAGCAGTTCTTC.

CDR3 protein: CASSSTDSVNTEAFF. The CDR3 DNA is TGTGCCAGCAGCTCAACGGACAGCGTGAACACTGAAGCTTTCTTT. The rearrangement uses TRBV7-9 and TRBJ1-1; weak D call: TRBD1 (6 bases). The CDR3 consists of 15 residues. Germline V lookup: CDR1 SEHNR, CDR2 FQNEAQ (reference sequence). Trimming pared 4 bases from V and 0 bases from J, leaving 12 bases between.

The chain has TRBV3-1 (or the pseudogene TRBV3-2) and TRBJ1-6, with 8 bases aligning to TRBD1. V lost 6 bases to trimming and J lost 8 bases; unmatched junction nucleotides: 3. The CDR3 contains 13 residues. Germline CDR1 reads LGHDT; CDR2 reads YNNKEL (reference sequence). CDR3 amino acids: CASSVRGHSPLHF. Here the CDR3 DNA reads TGTGCCAGCAGTGTCAGGGGGCATTCACCCCTCCACTTT.

The rearrangement links TRBV11-3 to TRBJ1-1; tentatively, D is TRBD1 (6 bases). This CDR3 is 15 amino acids long. Trimming cost V 4 bases and J 1 base, with 13 bases left between them. Germline CDR1 reads SGHNT; CDR2 reads YENEEA. The CDR3: CASSYRPTGNTEAFF. CDR3 nucleotides: TGTGCCAGCAGCTACAGGCCGACAGGGAACACTGAAGCTTTCTTT.